The text below deals with one T cell receptor (beta chain). This CDR3 has 17 amino acids. The sample belongs to a study of T-cell reconstitution after alpha-beta-depleted transplantation in children. The TCRbeta library incorporated unique molecular identifiers. TCRdb independently ran MiXCR on the PCR reads; one entry per CDR3 protein. Here the sample spans approximately 250,000 distinct CDR3 sequences, 7.5% to 10% being singletons. The sample here was PBMCs from the stem cell graft donor, taken from the stem cell graft. The chain couples TRBV21-1 to TRBJ2-3; the D call in the table, TRBD1, was not verified against the DNA. TRBV21-1 is designated a pseudogene. This receptor was taken from a human donor who donated a stem cell graft to a child with SCID. In nucleotides, the CDR3 is TGTGCCAGCAGCAGTTCAACCCGGGACAGGGGGCCGGATACGCAGTATTTT. It encodes CASSSSTRDRGPDTQYF.